This T cell receptor beta chain was obtained from a study of shared clonotypes between healthy human individuals. Study-wide context: Ranging from 18 to 49 in age, donors were two women and three men. Points from the study as a whole: Relative to clonotypes present in all four donors, those not shared had lower generation probabilities.

This clone occurred a few times. Its antigen is unknown. An assay was performed, and its level was deep. Study processing details: ImmunoSEQ output lacked quality scores and full-length reads, limiting matched filtering. Assay used: immunoSEQ multiplex PCR; TCRdb lists only in-frame clones, some missing. That table is the source of V, J and clone size, and D and trimming were worked out from the DNA. The sample yields roughly 170,000 clones, approximately 70% seen once. Source material: memory CD4+ T cells sorted from blood. The sample's subset: CD45RA-negative fraction. The origin of this receptor is a man aged 25 to 40 in good health.

CDR3 loop: CASSVLAGAVNEQFF. CDR3 bases: TGTGCCAGCAGCGTGCTAGCGGGAGCGGTCAATGAGCAGTTCTTC. The J gene is TRBJ2-1, the V gene TRBV7-2; 10 bases fit TRBD2. Germline-derived CDR1 and CDR2 are SGHTA and FQGNSA. Germline trimming cut 5 bases from V and 6 bases from J; bases unmatched to any gene: 7. CDR3 length: 15 residues.